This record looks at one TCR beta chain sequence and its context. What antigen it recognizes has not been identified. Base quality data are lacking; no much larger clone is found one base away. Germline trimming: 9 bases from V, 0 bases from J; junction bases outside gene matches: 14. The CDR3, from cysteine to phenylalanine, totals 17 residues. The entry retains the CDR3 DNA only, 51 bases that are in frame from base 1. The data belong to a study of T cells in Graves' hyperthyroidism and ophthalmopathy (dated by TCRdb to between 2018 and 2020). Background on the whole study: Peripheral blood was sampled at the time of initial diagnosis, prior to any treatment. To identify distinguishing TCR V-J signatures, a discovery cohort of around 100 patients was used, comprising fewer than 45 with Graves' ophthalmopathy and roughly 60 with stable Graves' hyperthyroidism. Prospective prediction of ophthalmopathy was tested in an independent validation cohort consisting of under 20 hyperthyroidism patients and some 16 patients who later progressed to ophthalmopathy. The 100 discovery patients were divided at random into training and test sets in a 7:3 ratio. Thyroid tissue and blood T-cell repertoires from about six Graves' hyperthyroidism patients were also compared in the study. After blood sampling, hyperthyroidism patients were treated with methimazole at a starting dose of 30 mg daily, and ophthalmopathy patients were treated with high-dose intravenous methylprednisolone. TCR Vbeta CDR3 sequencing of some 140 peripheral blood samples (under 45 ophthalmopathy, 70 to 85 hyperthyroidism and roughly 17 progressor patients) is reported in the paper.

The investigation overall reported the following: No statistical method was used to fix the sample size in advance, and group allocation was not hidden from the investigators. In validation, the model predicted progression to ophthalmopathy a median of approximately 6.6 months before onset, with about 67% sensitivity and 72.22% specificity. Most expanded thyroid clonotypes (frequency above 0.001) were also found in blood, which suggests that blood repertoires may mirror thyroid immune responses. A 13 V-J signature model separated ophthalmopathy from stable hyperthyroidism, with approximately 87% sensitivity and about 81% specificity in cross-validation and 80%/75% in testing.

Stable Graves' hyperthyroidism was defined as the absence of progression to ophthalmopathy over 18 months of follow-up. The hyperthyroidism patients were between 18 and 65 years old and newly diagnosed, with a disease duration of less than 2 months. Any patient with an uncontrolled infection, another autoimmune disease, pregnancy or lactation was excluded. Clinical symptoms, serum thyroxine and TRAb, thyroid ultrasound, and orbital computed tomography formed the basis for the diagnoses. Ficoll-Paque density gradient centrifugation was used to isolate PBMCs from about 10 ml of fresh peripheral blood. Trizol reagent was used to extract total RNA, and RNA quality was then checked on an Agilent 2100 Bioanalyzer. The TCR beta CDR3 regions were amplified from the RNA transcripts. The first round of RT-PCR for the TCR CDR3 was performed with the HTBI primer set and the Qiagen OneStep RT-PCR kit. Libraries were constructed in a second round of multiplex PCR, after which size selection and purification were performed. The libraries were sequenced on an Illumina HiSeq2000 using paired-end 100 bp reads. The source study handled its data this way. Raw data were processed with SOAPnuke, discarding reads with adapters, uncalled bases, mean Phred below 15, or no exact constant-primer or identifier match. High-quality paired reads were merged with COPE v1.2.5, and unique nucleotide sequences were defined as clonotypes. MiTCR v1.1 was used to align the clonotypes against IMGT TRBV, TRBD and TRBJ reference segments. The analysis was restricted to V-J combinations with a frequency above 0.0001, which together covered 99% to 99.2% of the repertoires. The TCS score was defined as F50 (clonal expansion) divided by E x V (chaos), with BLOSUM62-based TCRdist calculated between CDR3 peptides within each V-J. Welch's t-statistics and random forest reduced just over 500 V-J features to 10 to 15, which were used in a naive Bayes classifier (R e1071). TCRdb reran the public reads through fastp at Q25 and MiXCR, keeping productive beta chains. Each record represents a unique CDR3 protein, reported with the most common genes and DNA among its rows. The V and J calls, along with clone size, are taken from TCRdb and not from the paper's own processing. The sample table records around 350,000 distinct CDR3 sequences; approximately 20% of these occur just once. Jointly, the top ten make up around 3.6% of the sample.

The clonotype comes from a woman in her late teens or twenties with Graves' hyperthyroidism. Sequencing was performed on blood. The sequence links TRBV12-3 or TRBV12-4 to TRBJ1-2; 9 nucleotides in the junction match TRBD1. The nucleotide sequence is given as TGTGCCAGTAGACCCCGGGACAGGGAACGAGCTAACTATGGCTACACCTTC. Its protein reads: CASRPRDRERANYGYTF.